This T cell receptor (beta chain) is from a study of STAT3 mutations in large granular lymphocyte leukemia. On the study more broadly: Roughly half of the longitudinally sequenced T-LGLL patients carried detectable canonical activating STAT3 mutations. Study observations and caveats: Every T-cell large granular lymphocyte leukemia patient had at least one immunodominant TCR beta clonotype.

Profiling relied on immunoSEQ multiplex PCR, and the TCRdb table lists in-frame clones only, not all of them. The sample gives roughly 11,000 clones, 85% of which show up once; approximately 87% is in the top ten. Germline V gives CDR1 GTSNPN, CDR2 SVGIG (reference sequence). There are 11 residues in the CDR3. V shed 4 bases and J shed 4 bases, with 4 bases lying between them. This clone was observed a single time. Its antigen remains unknown. The receptor was isolated from a man older than 75 with T-cell large granular lymphocyte leukemia. Some clones in this sample may be carry-over from other donors' samples. The chain joins TRBV30 to TRBJ2-2; D gene unclear. Sequenced sample: peripheral blood mononuclear cells. CDR3 sequence (DNA): TGTGCCTGGACACTCACCGGGGAGCTGTTTTTT. This encodes CAWTLTGELFF.